This TCR beta chain was found in a study of blood T cells in healthy people across ages. Whole-study results and caveats: Compared with aged donors, long-lived donors showed fewer expanded clones, suggesting selection. The CMV status of each donor remained undetermined, and this could have confounded shifts in expanded clonotypes.

This clonotype was seen ten or more times. As yet, its antigen is unknown. The CDR3 is 14 residues long. V was shortened by 7 bases and J by 2 bases, with 14 bases between the two germline ends. Germline-derived CDR1 and CDR2 are MNHEY and SMNVEV (reference sequence). For every donor, a draw yielded approximately 9.9 milliliters of peripheral blood. A second roughly 6 to 12 cycle PCR used barcoded and J-beta primers. Every molecule of cDNA carried a tag from a template-switch adaptor with 12 random nucleotides. One entry per CDR3 protein results from TCRdb running MiXCR on the 5' RACE reads. The sample lists about 670,000 distinct CDR3 sequences, more than 45% occurring once.

The chain combines TRBV27 with TRBJ1-2; the D gene is possibly TRBD1 (6 bases). The sequenced sample consisted of blood. The TCR comes from a woman older than 75 in good health. The CDR3 protein is CASNTRGGNYGYTF. As DNA, the CDR3 is TGTGCCAGCAACACACGAGGGGGGAACTATGGCTACACCTTC.